The sample holds a few counts of the clone carrying this TCR beta chain. Its antigen is as yet unknown. One entry per CDR3 protein results from TCRdb running MiXCR on the 5' RACE reads. Among roughly 470,000 distinct CDR3 sequences, around an eighth were seen once, and the ten largest hold approximately 1%. The ends lost 3 bases at V and 6 bases at J; junction bases unmatched: 7. The CDR3 contains 16 residues. This specimen belongs to a study of identical twins. Regarding the study as a whole: Invariant cells of the MAIT and iNKT types might have partly distorted the zero-insertion analyses. The study found weaker excess twin sharing in beta out-of-frame sequences. Within twin pairs, the out-of-frame alpha sequences they shared showed excess low generation probability.

Healthy Caucasians supplied all donations. This same sample was also part of a study on yellow fever vaccine responses in identical twins.

The sequence was obtained from a woman between 18 and 29 years old in good health. This chain joins TRBV12-3 or TRBV12-4 and TRBJ2-2; 10 nucleotides agree with TRBD2. The source material was CD4+ T cells sorted from blood. The CDR3 protein is CASSFGLAGVPGELFF. Written as DNA, the CDR3 is TGTGCCAGCAGTTTCGGGCTAGCGGGAGTACCCGGGGAGCTGTTTTTT.